The text below deals with one TCR beta chain. Measured with immunoSEQ multiplex PCR; TCRdb has only the in-frame clones, and not every one. This table holds about 79,000 clones, 93% found once. This record comes from a study of T cell changes during pregnancy in multiple sclerosis. The V end was cut by 4 bases, the J end by 6 bases, with 14 bases between. CDR3 length: 14 amino acids. Germline assignment: CDR1 SGHAT and CDR2 FQNNGV. Source: peripheral blood, taken in the second trimester of pregnancy. This rearrangement joins TRBV11-2 to TRBJ2-3; the D gene is possibly TRBD1 (8 bases). The sequence was obtained from a female donor in good health, enrolled as a control in a pregnancy study. The CDR3 nucleotides read TGTGCCAGCAGCTCGACAGGGGAGGGTGATACGCAGTATTTT. It is translated as CASSSTGEGDTQYF.